The rows below give T cell receptor beta chains drawn from one sample of a study of a mutant IDH1 vaccine in newly diagnosed glioma. The repertoire was sequenced with immunoSEQ multiplex PCR; TCRdb's copy has only in-frame clones and lacks some. The sample includes some 29,000 clones, around 80% of them seen just once. These TCRs are of unknown antigen specificity. This sample comprised PBMCs, obtained from a glioma patient whose treatment included an IDH1 peptide vaccine. The receptors shown here come from a man in his fifties or sixties with glioma. Each CDR3 is given with its conserved first and last residue. D genes are given only for firm matches.

V gene,CDR3 length,D gene,CDR3 protein
TRBV2,15,TRBD2,CASSAGRERVGELFF
TRBV2,14,-,CASRKYATNEKLFF
TRBV5-4,16,-,CASSLAQGINTGELFF
TRBV18,13,-,CASSPGGNTEAFF
TRBV19,16,-,CASSILGTDASQPQHF
TRBV4-3,13,TRBD2,CASSRMRGNEQFF
TRBV7-2,14,-,CASSYNANTGELFF
TRBV2,13,TRBD1,CAINDRANQPQHF
TRBV4-1,17,TRBD2,CASSQAGGLAGAYEQYF
TRBV5-4,13,-,CASSFEGNQPQHF
TRBV11-2,13,-,CASSLSGRDEQFF
TRBV2,12,-,CASSGTLISYTF
TRBV7-9,15,-,CASSLSGRAGFGYTF
TRBV2,14,TRBD1,CASSERTGGQPQHF
TRBV7-9,15,-,CASTHGPPGEWPQHF
TRBV29-1,12,-,CSAPLQGTEAFF